The TCR beta chain under discussion was sequenced for a study of human versus mouse CDR3 diversity and MHC coevolution (TCRdb year 2017). Concerning the study at large: The immunoSEQ assay was reported to detect one in 200,000 T cells and to minimize multiplex PCR amplification bias. Across mouse and human samples, the number of valid reads per sample ranged from about 0.6 x 10^7 to 1.6 x 10^7. Repertoires of human naive CD4 T cells were used as a reference for TCR selection on multiple MHC II alleles and were compared against human-TCR-locus transgenic mice carrying single MHC II. The human cohort was made up of three healthy volunteer blood donors, who at collection were aged 30 to 39, 40 to 50 and 60 to 70, one donor in each range.

Study-wide conclusions, independent of this receptor: Repertoire diversity was not considered directly comparable between humans and mice because human T cells were selected on a handful of MHC II alleles. The lowest clonal inequality scores among all compared groups were observed in most of the three human donors. On average, humans had more CDR3 deletions and insertions than mice, indicating greater exonuclease and TdT activity. The largest TCR beta repertoire according to iCHAO1 estimates belonged to humans, at about 1.5 million clonotypes, a result attributed likely to selection by multiple MHC II molecules.

The QIAGEN blood and tissue kit was used to extract genomic DNA from sorted cells, and the DNA was quantified on a NanoDrop 1000. Deep sequencing and quantification of TCR alpha and beta chains were performed on the immunoSEQ platform by multiplex PCR of genomic DNA. In the paper's pipeline: IMGT gene and region definitions were used for annotation of the TCR sequences. Out-of-frame rearrangements were taken as a proxy for the preselection repertoire and were compared with in-frame clonotypes. The iCHAO1 estimator supplied with the immunoSEQ platform was used to estimate repertoire size. A Gini index based on the Lorenz curve was applied to in-frame amino acid clonotypes to measure clonal inequality. Shared clonotypes were counted with the intersect function of the R package tcR, and similarity was scored with the Jaccard index. Frequencies of V, J and V-J usage were subjected to principal component analysis with the R prcomp function, without normalization. TCRdb stores this immuneACCESS table with in-frame sequences only. Part of the clones is absent; in the studies checked, under half of the shortfall reflects unresolved V genes, and no reason is known for the rest. D and trimming were read from the DNA, whereas the V and J calls and clone size are those reported in that table. This sample is represented by about 83,000 clones; just under 95% of them were singletons. The ten largest account for approximately 0.15% of the sample.

The V end gives up 9 bases and the J end 4 bases, leaving 16 bases in the junction not matched to a gene. CDR1 and CDR2 were assigned from the germline V gene (reference sequence) as MNHEY and SMNVEV. Including the terminal cysteine and phenylalanine, the CDR3 comprises 17 residues. Of the read, only the CDR3 DNA is kept; its 51 bases are in frame from base 1. Comments on this clone: There is no known antigen for this receptor. No much larger clonotype is one base removed from it; base qualities were not supplied.

Fluorescence-activated cell sorting was used to isolate naive CD4 T cells, defined as CD45RO-negative and CD62L-positive, from PBMCs. About 52 ml of fresh peripheral blood was drawn per donor, and PBMCs were isolated by Ficoll density centrifugation. Cells were sorted on a FACSAria III instrument, and every sample had a purity above 90%. The receptor comes from a person between 25 and 69 years old in good health. The sequence links TRBV27 to TRBJ1-1, and TRBD1 aligns with 11 junction nucleotides. The material sequenced was naive CD4+ T cells from blood. In light of the paper, this sample's cell subset or site label describes: CD45RO-negative CD62L-positive naive CD4 T cells. The CDR3 has the sequence CARILMDRGHFGTEAFF. The DNA sequence is as follows: TGTGCCAGGATCCTCATGGACAGGGGGCATTTCGGCACTGAAGCTTTCTTT.